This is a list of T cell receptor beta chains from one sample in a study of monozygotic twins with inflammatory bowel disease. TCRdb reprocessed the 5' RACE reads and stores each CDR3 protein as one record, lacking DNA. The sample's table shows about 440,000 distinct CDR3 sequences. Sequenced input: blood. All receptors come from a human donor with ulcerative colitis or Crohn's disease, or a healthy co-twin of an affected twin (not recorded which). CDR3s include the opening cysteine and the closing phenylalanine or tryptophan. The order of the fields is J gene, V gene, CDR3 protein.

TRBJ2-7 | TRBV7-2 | CASSPTGQATYEQYF
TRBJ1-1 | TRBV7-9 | CASSLEDFTEAFF
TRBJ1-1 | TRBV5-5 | CASSLHWNTEAFF
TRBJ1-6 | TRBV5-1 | CASSLGQGGNSPLHF
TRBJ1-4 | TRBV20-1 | CSASGTFGEKLFF
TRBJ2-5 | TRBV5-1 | CASSLGVGTGQETQYF
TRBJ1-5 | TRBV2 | CASRSGGSNQPQHF
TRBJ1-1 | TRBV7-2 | CASSLFQGNTEAFF
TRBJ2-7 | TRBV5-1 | CASSFDSEGYEQYF
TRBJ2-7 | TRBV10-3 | CAISETAYEQYF
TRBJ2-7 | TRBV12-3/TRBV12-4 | CASSPNDRGFGEQYF
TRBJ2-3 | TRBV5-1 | CASSDRGYTDTQYF
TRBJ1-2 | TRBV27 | CASSSSRDGSNYGYTF
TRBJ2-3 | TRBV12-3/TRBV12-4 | CASSLVGSTDTQYF
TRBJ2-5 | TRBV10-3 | CAISESKDRGYQETQYF
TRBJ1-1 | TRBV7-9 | CASSLGPITEAFF
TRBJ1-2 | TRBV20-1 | CSALGGGTGVRYGYTF
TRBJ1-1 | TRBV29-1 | CSVRGVGMNTEAFF